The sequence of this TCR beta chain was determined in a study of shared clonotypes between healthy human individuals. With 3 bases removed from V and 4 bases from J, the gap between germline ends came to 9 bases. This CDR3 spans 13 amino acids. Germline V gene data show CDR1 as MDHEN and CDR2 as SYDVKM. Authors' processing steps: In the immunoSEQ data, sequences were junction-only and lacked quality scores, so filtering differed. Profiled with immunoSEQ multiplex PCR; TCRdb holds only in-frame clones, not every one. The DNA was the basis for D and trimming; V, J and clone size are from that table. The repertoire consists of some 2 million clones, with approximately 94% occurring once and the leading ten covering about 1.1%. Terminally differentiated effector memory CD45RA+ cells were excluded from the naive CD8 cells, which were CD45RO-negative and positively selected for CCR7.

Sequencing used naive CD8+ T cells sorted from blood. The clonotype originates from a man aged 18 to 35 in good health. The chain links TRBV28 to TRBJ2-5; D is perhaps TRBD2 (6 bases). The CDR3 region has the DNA TGTGCCAGCAGTTTGGCGGGGCCAGAGACCCAGTACTTC. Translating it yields CASSLAGPETQYF.